This T cell receptor beta chain originates from a study of T cells in narcolepsy. Study overall: Healthy controls were enrolled alongside patients with narcolepsy type 1 or type 2. Study-wide results and limits: Autoreactive clone sequences were missing from some blood memory CD4+ repertoires. Autoreactive clonotypes reportedly recurred in blood of same and different patients, not controls. Autoreactive HCRT-specific and TRIB2-specific clonotypes were marked in same-patient CSF-versus-blood CD4+ comparisons.

The CDR3 contains 11 residues. Germline CDR1 reads SEHNR; CDR2 reads FQNEAQ (reference sequence). Produced via immunoSEQ multiplex PCR; TCRdb's table is partial and in-frame only. The sample has some 20,000 clones; under 85% are singletons. About this clone: Its antigen is not known.

Material: memory (CD45RA-) CD4+ T cells from blood. V and J are TRBV7-9 and TRBJ2-5, with 7 bases fitting TRBD2. TRBJ2-7 explains the end of the DNA better; the J call may be wrong. The TCR originated in a human donor in good health. CDR3 DNA sequence: TGTGCCAGTAGAGGGGAGGGCGAGCAGTACTTC. Encoded protein: CASRGEGEQYF.